This entry features one T cell receptor beta chain sequence. No antigen is known for it. The data stem from a study of post-analysis software for immune sequencing data. The study, taken as a whole, reports: Significantly lower normalized Chao1 diversity was seen in multiple sclerosis patients than in controls. Five or six TRBV segments, TRBV5-6, TRBV5-1 and TRBV20-1 among them, were found more frequent in patients than controls.

Carried by the TCR beta cDNA libraries were unique molecular identifiers. Around 450,000 cDNA molecules were recovered from an input of about 0.9 to 11 million T cells. TCRdb used MiXCR to reprocess the PCR reads, holding one entry per CDR3 protein. The sample contains 350,000 to 500,000 distinct CDR3 sequences, more than 30% of which appear only once. This CDR3 contains 14 residues. V was cut by 1 base and J by 1 base, with 9 bases left in between. Germline V lookup: CDR1 DFQATT, CDR2 SNEGSKA (reference sequence). This chain links TRBV20-1 with TRBJ2-3; weak D call: TRBD2 (5 bases). Sequencing used blood. This receptor was identified in a girl aged 2-10 years with multiple sclerosis. The CDR3 nucleotides read TGCAGTGCTAGAGTAGGACTCGGCACAGATACGCAGTATTTT. Residues: CSARVGLGTDTQYF.